This TCR beta chain was profiled in a study of early T cells in non-severe SARS-CoV-2 infection. For the study at large: From unsorted whole blood, bulk RNA was sequenced, and the chains remained unpaired. Findings of the study overall: The matching step, a VDJdb search, favored anti-spike CD8 responses and missed private and CD4 specificities.

This clonotype has a count of ten or more. Its antigen is as yet unknown. Germline V gene data show CDR1 as DFQATT and CDR2 as SNEGSKA (reference sequence). The germline V and J ends were trimmed by 0 bases and 0 bases, with 8 bases remaining between them. The CDR3 has 14 residues. Each single cDNA molecule received a unique molecular identifier. TCRdb used MiXCR to reprocess the 5' RACE reads, holding one entry per CDR3 protein. This table holds 80,000 to 95,000 distinct CDR3 sequences, around 17% found once. This receptor was identified in an adult who was a healthcare worker with PCR-confirmed SARS-CoV-2 infection or an uninfected control (not recorded which). The sequenced sample was whole blood, obtained at baseline. The chain is built from TRBV20-1 and TRBJ1-1; no definite D call. The CDR3 is CSARDLGLNTEAFF. The CDR3 region has the DNA TGCAGTGCTAGAGATCTCGGGCTGAACACTGAAGCTTTCTTT.